This T cell receptor beta chain appears in the sequencing data of a study of T cells in Graves' hyperthyroidism and ophthalmopathy. It was considered stable Graves' hyperthyroidism when ophthalmopathy did not progress within 18 months. A few counts support this clonotype. The antigen is undetermined. TCR beta CDR3 region amplification was performed from RNA transcripts. RT-PCR in the first round (using the HTBI primer set) targeted the TCR CDR3. TCRdb reanalysed the multiplex PCR reads using MiXCR and keeps one entry per CDR3 protein. The table includes around 300,000 distinct CDR3 sequences, around 14% detected once. Study-wide results and limits: Stable hyperthyroidism and ophthalmopathy were separated using 13 V-J signatures.

Sample: blood. The source is a woman younger than 45 with Graves' hyperthyroidism.

The chain's CDR3 is CSADSLSYEQYF. The DNA of the CDR3 is TGCAGTGCTGATAGCTTATCCTACGAGCAGTACTTC. The V and J genes are TRBV20-1 and TRBJ2-7; D not resolved. The CDR3 runs to 12 residues. Looked up from germline, CDR1 is DFQATT and CDR2 is SNEGSKA (reference sequence). Between the trimmed V and J ends, which lost 5 bases and 1 base, there was a span of 9 bases.